Listed here are 22 T cell receptor beta chains from one sample, sequenced in a study of T cell responses to AZD1222 COVID-19 vaccine. Profiled with immunoSEQ multiplex PCR; TCRdb holds only in-frame clones, not every one. The data contain fewer than 140,000 clones, roughly 87% of them seen just once; the ten biggest clones take up 7% to 9%. The source material was peripheral blood, sampled 28 days after the second AZD1222 dose. The receptor source for this set is an adult who received the AZD1222 COVID-19 vaccine.

This clone was seen only a few times. The rearrangement joins TRBV7-2 to TRBJ1-2, with TRBD1 identical over 7 bases. This CDR3 is built from 13 residues. J was trimmed by 6 bases and V by 6 bases; bases with no gene match: 7. Looked up from germline, CDR1 is SGHTA and CDR2 is FQGNSA. The CDR3 region is CASSSRGDNGYTF. The DNA for the CDR3 is TGTGCCAGCAGTTCCAGGGGGGATAATGGCTACACCTTC.

This chain connects TRBV5-1 to TRBJ2-5, with TRBD2 as a possible D gene (5 bases). V lost 4 bases, J lost 4 bases, and 14 bases lay in between. Germline CDR1 and CDR2: SGHRS and YFSETQ. There are 14 residues in the CDR3. Here the CDR3 reads CASSGGRSRETQYF. CDR3 in DNA: TGCGCCAGCAGCGGCGGGCGTTCCCGAGAGACCCAGTACTTC. The variable domain in full, completed from reference TRBV5-1 and TRBJ2-5, reads KAGVTQTPRYLIKTRGQQVTLSCSPISGHRSVSWYQQTPGQGLQFLFEYFSETQRNKGNFPGRFSGRQFSNSRSEMNVSTLELGDSALYLCASSGGRSRETQYFGPGTRLLVL.

CDR3 residues: CAGGHTGELFF. For the CDR3, the DNA is TGTGCCGGAGGCCACACCGGGGAGCTGTTTTTT. The chain couples TRBV12-3 or TRBV12-4 to TRBJ2-2; D possibly corresponds to TRBD2 (5 bases). This CDR3 is 11 amino acids long. With 11 bases removed from V and 3 bases from J, the gap between germline ends came to 7 bases.

This clone has just a few counts. The chain joins TRBV7-9 to TRBJ2-3, with D tentatively TRBD2 (6 bases). CDR1 is SEHNR and CDR2 is FQNEAQ in the germline V gene (reference sequence). V gave up 7 bases and J gave up 1 base, with 12 bases separating them. This CDR3 spans 14 amino acids. This CDR3 is CASTPTGGTDTQYF. The CDR3 DNA reads as TGTGCCAGCACTCCGACGGGGGGCACAGATACGCAGTATTTT.

CDR3 protein: CASSQRGANTEAFF. CDR3 nucleotide sequence: TGTGCCAGCAGCCAACGAGGGGCCAACACTGAAGCTTTCTTT. The chain is built from TRBV14 and TRBJ1-1, with a tentative D call TRBD1 (5 bases). Per the germline V gene, CDR1 is SGHDN and CDR2 is FVKESK. Trimming shortened V by 2 bases and J by 2 bases, and 9 bases separated the two germline ends. The CDR3 length is 14 residues.

This clone was recorded once. This sequence joins TRBV5-4 and TRBJ2-7; a weak D match, TRBD2 (6 bases). Per germline, CDR1 SGHNT and CDR2 YYREEE (reference sequence). The V end lost 2 bases, the J end lost 3 bases, and 6 bases lay between the germline ends. The CDR3 spans 12 residues. The CDR3 spells CASSFGGYEQYF. The DNA of the CDR3 is TGTGCCAGCAGCTTCGGGGGCTACGAGCAGTACTTC.

The chain combines TRBV6-5 with TRBJ1-1; a possible D gene is TRBD1 (5 bases). This CDR3 has 15 amino acids. Germline V gene sequence: CDR1 MNHEY, CDR2 SVGAGI. Deletions cut 2 bases from V and 4 bases from J, with 14 bases between. CDR3 bases: TGTGCCAGCAGTTACCAGAGTGGGGGGAGCACTGAAGCTTTCTTT. Protein: CASSYQSGGSTEAFF.

The rearrangement links TRBV3-1 (or the pseudogene TRBV3-2) to TRBJ1-1; no clear D gene. Germline-derived CDR1 and CDR2 are LGHDT and YNNKEL (reference sequence). The CDR3 is made up of 14 amino acids. V was clipped by 1 base and J by 0 bases, with 6 bases between them. The CDR3 protein is CASSQGGVNTEAFF. The CDR3 DNA reads as TGTGCCAGCAGCCAAGGTGGGGTGAACACTGAAGCTTTCTTT.

The chain links TRBV4-3 to TRBJ1-3; D is unresolved. The CDR3 sequence is 14 residues long. CDR1 and CDR2 from the germline V gene are LGHNA and YSLEER. The ends were cut back, 2 bases at V and 1 base at J, with 6 bases in the middle. In DNA form, the CDR3 reads TGCGCCAGCAGCCAACTTGGATCTGGAAACACCATATATTTT. Its protein is CASSQLGSGNTIYF.

This chain links TRBV27 with TRBJ1-1, with unresolved D. CDR1 MNHEY and CDR2 SMNVEV come from the germline V gene (reference sequence). With 5 bases removed from V and 8 bases from J, the gap between germline ends came to 12 bases. The CDR3 is 12 amino acids. CDR3 region: CASSHTKNEAFF. The CDR3 DNA reads TGTGCCAGCAGTCATACTAAAAACGAAGCTTTCTTT.

Worth noting for this clone: An end of the junction does not agree with germline; a read error may underlie this. The CDR3: CACGLVLGQGPPNEQFF. For the CDR3, the DNA is TGTGCTTGTGGTTTGGTACTGGGGCAGGGGCCCCCTAATGAGCAGTTCTTC. The gene calls are TRBV12-5 and TRBJ2-1, with a weak D call TRBD1 (6 bases). In germline, CDR1 is LGHNT, CDR2 FRNRAP. There are 17 residues in the CDR3.

The chain couples TRBV18 to TRBJ1-1, with unresolved D. The CDR3 covers 12 residues. The germline gives CDR1 KGHSH, CDR2 LQKENI. In nucleotides, the CDR3 is TGTGCTAGCAAACGGGCGAACACTGAAGCTTTCTTT. Its translation: CASKRANTEAFF.

The chain is built from TRBV7-9 and TRBJ2-1; 9 bases are a match to TRBD1. The V and J ends lost 6 bases and 5 bases, in that order; junction bases with no gene match: 8. There are 15 residues in the CDR3. Germline CDR1 is SEHNR and CDR2 is FQNEAQ (reference sequence). The CDR3 is CASRSFGTGNNEQFF. Here the CDR3 DNA reads TGTGCCAGCAGGTCATTCGGGACAGGGAACAATGAGCAGTTCTTC. Full variable domain (missing parts from reference TRBV7-9 and TRBJ2-1): DTGVSQNPRHKITKRGQNVTFRCDPISEHNRLYWYRQTLGQGPEFLTYFQNEAQLEKSRLLSDRFSAERPKGSFSTLEIQRTEQGDSAMYLCASRSFGTGNNEQFFGPGTRLTVL.

This chain links TRBV12-3 or TRBV12-4 with TRBJ2-1; D unclear. CDR3 length: 12 residues. V lost 4 bases and J lost 7, with 8 bases in between. The DNA for the CDR3 is TGTGCCAGCAGTTGGGGTGCTAATGAGCAGTTCTTC. Translation: CASSWGANEQFF.

The chain has TRBV15 and TRBJ1-2; D might be TRBD1 (6 bases). Germline-derived CDR1 and CDR2 are LNHNV and YYDKDF (reference sequence). V gave up 0 bases and J gave up 7 bases, with 15 bases separating them. The CDR3 covers 15 residues. The CDR3 sequence: CATSRDRSGAGGYTF. CDR3 nucleotide sequence: TGTGCCACCAGCAGAGATCGCTCGGGGGCGGGTGGCTACACCTTC.

This chain links TRBV19 with TRBJ2-6; TRBD1 is a possible D gene (6 bases). V dropped 9 bases and J dropped 0 bases, with 21 bases sitting between them. CDR3 size: 18 residues. Germline CDR1 LNHDA, CDR2 SQIVND (reference sequence). The CDR3 nucleotides read TGTGCCAGCTATCCCACAGGGTGGGATTACTCTGGGGCCAACGTCCTGACTTTC. Translation gives CASYPTGWDYSGANVLTF.

In DNA form, the CDR3 reads TGTGCCAGCAGCCAACAAGGGGAGGTATCACCCCTCCACTTT. As protein: CASSQQGEVSPLHF. The rearrangement links TRBV7-2 to TRBJ1-6, with D possibly TRBD1 on 5 matching bases. The CDR3 runs to 14 residues. V was pared by 5 bases and J by 10 bases, with 15 bases between. The germline CDR1 and CDR2 sequences are SGHTA and FQGNSA.

The chain combines TRBV7-9 with TRBJ2-7; D unresolved. With 3 bases removed from V and 5 bases from J, the gap between germline ends came to 11 bases. Germline V CDR1 and CDR2: SEHNR, FQNEAQ (reference sequence). The CDR3 spans 13 residues. CDR3 residues: CASSLTRVDEQYF. The CDR3, as DNA: TGTGCCAGCAGCTTGACCCGGGTGGACGAGCAGTACTTC.

There are a few counts of this clone. The V gene is TRBV25-1, the J gene TRBJ2-7; tentative D call: TRBD2 (6 bases). In germline, CDR1 is MGHDK, CDR2 SYGVNS. The germline V and J ends were trimmed by 1 base and 3 bases, with 13 bases remaining between them. The CDR3 is made up of 15 amino acids. CDR3 in amino acids: CASSELIGRGYEQYF. CDR3 DNA: TGTGCCAGCAGTGAATTGATCGGGCGGGGCTACGAGCAGTACTTC.

By sample share, this clone is medium-sized (0.01 to 0.1%). This chain uses TRBV4-2 with TRBJ2-7, with unresolved D. This CDR3 comprises 14 residues. Trimming left V 4 bases short and J 4 bases short, with 14 bases between. Germline V gene data show CDR1 as LGHNA and CDR2 as YNFKEQ. DNA of the CDR3: TGTGCCAGCAGCCCACCCTCCACCTCTTACGAGCAGTACTTC. As protein: CASSPPSTSYEQYF.

The V call is TRBV6-5, the J call TRBJ2-3; D may be TRBD1 or TRBD2 (6 bases each). There are 16 residues in the CDR3. Germline CDR1 reads MNHEY; CDR2 reads SVGAGI. V was clipped by 4 bases and J by 1 base, with 15 bases between them. CDR3 in DNA: TGTGCCAGCAGTTCTTCTGGGGGGCCCGGCACAGATACGCAGTATTTT. As protein: CASSSSGGPGTDTQYF.

The V call is TRBV18, the J call TRBJ2-7, with D possibly TRBD1 on 5 matching bases. CDR1 is KGHSH and CDR2 is LQKENI in the germline V gene. V dropped 4 bases and J dropped 5 bases, with 12 bases sitting between them. The CDR3 length is 13 residues. CDR3 coding DNA: TGTGCCAGCTCACACAGGAGTTCCGACGAGCAGTACTTC. Amino acids: CASSHRSSDEQYF.